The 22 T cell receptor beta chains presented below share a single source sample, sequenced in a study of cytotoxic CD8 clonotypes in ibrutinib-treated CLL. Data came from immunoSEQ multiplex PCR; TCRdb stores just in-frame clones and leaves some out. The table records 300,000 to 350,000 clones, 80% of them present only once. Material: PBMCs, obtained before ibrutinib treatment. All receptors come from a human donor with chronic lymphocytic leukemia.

CDR3 coding DNA: TGTGCCAGCAGCTTAGGACTAGCGGGGATCGGTGAGCAGTTCTTC. Amino acid sequence: CASSLGLAGIGEQFF. The chain employs TRBV7-9 and TRBJ2-1; 11 bases fit TRBD2. CDR1 is SEHNR, CDR2 FQNEAQ, per germline (reference sequence). The CDR3 covers 15 residues. Trimming took 1 base from V and 9 from J; bases not matched to a gene: 5.

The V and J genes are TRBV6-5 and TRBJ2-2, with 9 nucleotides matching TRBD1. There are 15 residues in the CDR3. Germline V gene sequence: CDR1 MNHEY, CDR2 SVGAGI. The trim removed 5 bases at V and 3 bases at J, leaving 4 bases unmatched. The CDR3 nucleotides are TGTGCCAGCAGTACCCGGGACAGGGACACCGGGGAGCTGTTTTTT. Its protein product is CASSTRDRDTGELFF.

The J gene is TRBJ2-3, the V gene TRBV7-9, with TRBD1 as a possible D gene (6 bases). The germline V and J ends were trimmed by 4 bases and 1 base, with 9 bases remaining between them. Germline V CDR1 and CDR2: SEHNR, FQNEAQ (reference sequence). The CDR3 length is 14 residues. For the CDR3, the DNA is TGTGCCAGCAGCTCCCGACAGGGCACAGATACGCAGTATTTT. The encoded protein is CASSSRQGTDTQYF.

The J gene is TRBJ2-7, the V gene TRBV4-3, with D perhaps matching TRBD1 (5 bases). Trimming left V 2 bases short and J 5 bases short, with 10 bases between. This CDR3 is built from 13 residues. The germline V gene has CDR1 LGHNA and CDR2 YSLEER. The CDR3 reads CASSQKQEHEQYF. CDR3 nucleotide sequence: TGCGCCAGCAGCCAAAAACAGGAACACGAGCAGTACTTC.

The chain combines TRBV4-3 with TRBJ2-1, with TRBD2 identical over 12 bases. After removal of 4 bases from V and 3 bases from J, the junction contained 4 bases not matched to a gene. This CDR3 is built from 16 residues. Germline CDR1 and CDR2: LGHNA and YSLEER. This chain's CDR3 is CASSPGLAGSYNEQFF. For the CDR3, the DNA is TGCGCCAGCAGCCCTGGACTAGCGGGAAGCTACAATGAGCAGTTCTTC.

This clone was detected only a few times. The CDR3 spells CASSQDVRGSYGYTF. CDR3 nucleotide sequence: TGCGCCAGCAGCCAAGATGTCAGGGGGTCCTATGGCTACACCTTC. The chain has TRBV4-3 and TRBJ1-2, with TRBD1 matching over 7 bases. This CDR3 comprises 15 residues. With 0 bases clipped from V and 4 bases from J, the junction kept 5 bases outside the gene matches. Germline CDR1 and CDR2: LGHNA and YSLEER.

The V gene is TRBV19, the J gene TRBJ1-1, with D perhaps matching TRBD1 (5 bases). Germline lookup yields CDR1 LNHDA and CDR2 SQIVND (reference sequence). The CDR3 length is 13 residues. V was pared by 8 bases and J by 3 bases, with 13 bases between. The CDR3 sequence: CASGSGGDTEAFF. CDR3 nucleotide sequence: TGTGCCAGTGGGAGTGGGGGAGACACTGAAGCTTTCTTT.

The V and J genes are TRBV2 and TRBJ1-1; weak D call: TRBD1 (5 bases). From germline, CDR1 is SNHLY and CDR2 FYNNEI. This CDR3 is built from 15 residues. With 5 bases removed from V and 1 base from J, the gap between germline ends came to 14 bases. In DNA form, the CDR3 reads TGTGCCAGCAGTTCCCTTACGGGGGGGAACACTGAAGCTTTCTTT. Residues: CASSSLTGGNTEAFF.

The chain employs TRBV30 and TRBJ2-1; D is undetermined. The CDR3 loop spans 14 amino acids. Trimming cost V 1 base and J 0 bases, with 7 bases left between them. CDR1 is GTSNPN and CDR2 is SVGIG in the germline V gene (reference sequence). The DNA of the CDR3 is TGTGCCTGGAGTGCAGATGCCTCCTACAATGAGCAGTTCTTC. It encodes CAWSADASYNEQFF.

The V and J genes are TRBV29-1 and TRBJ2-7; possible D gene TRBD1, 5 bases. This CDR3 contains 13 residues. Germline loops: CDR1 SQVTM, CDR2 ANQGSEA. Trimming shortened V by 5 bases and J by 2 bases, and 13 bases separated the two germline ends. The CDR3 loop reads CSVLWQGAYEQYF. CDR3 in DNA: TGCAGCGTTTTATGGCAGGGCGCCTACGAGCAGTACTTC.

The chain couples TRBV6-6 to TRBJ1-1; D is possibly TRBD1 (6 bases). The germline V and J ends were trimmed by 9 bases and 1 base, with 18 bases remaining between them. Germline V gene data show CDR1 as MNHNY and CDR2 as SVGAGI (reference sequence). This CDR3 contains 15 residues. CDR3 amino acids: CASFGAGDTNTEAFF. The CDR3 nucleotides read TGTGCCAGTTTTGGGGCAGGGGACACGAACACTGAAGCTTTCTTT.

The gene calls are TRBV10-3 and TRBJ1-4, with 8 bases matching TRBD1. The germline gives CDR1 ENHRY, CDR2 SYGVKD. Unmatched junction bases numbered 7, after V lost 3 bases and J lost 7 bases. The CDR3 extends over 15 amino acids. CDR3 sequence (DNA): TGTGCCATCAGTGAATGGACAGGGCAAGGTGAAAAACTGTTTTTT. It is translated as CAISEWTGQGEKLFF.

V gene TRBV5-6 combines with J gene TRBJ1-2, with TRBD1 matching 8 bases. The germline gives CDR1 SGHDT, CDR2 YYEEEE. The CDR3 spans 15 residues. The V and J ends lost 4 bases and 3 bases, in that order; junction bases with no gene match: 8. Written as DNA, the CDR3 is TGTGCCAGCAGCCCACCGGACAGGGCGTACTATGGCTACACCTTC. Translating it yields CASSPPDRAYYGYTF.

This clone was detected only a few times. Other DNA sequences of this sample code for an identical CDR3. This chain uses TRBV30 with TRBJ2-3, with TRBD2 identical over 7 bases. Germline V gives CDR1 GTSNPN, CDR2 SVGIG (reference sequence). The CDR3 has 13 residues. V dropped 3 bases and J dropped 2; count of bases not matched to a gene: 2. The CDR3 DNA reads TGTGCCTGGAGGCTAGCGGCCACAGATACGCAGTATTTT. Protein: CAWRLAATDTQYF.

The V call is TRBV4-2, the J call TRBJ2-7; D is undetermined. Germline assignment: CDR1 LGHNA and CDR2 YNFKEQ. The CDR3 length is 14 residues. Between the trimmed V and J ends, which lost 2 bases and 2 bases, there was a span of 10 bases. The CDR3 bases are TGTGCCAGCAGCCAATCTCTGGCTACCTACGAGCAGTACTTC. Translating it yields CASSQSLATYEQYF.

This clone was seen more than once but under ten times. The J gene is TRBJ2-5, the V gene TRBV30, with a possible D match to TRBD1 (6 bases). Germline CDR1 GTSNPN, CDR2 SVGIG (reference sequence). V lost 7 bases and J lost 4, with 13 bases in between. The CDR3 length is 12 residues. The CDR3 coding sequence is TGTGCCTCGACAGGTGGTCTAGAGACCCAGTACTTC. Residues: CASTGGLETQYF.

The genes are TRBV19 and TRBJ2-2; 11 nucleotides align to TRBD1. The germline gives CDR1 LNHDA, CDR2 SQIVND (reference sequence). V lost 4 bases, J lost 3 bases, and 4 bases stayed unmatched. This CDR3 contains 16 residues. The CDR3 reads CASSKGQGADTGELFF. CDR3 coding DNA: TGTGCCAGTAGTAAAGGACAGGGGGCCGACACCGGGGAGCTGTTTTTT.

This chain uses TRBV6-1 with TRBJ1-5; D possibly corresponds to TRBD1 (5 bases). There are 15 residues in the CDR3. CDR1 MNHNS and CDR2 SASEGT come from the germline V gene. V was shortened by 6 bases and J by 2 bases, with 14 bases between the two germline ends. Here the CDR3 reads CASRVQGEGNQPQHF. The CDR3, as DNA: TGTGCCAGCAGGGTCCAAGGGGAGGGCAATCAGCCCCAGCATTTT.

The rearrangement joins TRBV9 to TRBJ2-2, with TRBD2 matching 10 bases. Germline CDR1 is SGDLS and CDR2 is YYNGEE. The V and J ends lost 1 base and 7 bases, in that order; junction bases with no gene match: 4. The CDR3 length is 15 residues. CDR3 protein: CASSVLAGVDGELFF. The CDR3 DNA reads TGTGCCAGCAGCGTACTAGCGGGAGTTGACGGGGAGCTGTTTTTT.

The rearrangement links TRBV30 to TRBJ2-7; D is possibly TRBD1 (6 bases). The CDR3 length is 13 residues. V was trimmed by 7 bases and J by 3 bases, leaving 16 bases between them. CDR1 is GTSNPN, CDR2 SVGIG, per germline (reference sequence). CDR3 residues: CASYSIGGYEQYF. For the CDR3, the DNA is TGTGCCTCCTATTCGATAGGGGGCTACGAGCAGTACTTC.

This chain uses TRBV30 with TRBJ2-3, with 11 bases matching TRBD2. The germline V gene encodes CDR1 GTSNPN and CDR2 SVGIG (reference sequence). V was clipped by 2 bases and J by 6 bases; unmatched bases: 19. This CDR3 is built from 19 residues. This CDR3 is CAWSKTFSGRAGTADTQYF. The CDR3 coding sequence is TGTGCCTGGAGTAAAACCTTTAGCGGGAGGGCGGGAACTGCGGATACGCAGTATTTT. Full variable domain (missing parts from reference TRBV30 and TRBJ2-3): SQTIHQWPATLVQPVGSPLSLECTVEGTSNPNLYWYRQAAGRGLQLLFYSVGIGQISSEVPQNLSASRPQDRQFILSSKKLLLSDSGFYLCAWSKTFSGRAGTADTQYFGPGTRLTVL.

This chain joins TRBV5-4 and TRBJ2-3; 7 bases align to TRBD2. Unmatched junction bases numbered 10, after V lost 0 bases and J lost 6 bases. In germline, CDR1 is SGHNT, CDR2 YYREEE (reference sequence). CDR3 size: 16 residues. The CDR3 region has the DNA TGTGCCAGCAGCTTGGGGGCTAGCGGTAATCTCGATACGCAGTATTTT. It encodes CASSLGASGNLDTQYF. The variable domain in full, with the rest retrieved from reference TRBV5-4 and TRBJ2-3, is ETGVTQSPTHLIKTRGQQVTLRCSSQSGHNTVSWYQQALGQGPQFIFQYYREEENGRGNFPPRFSGLQFPNYSSELNVNALELDDSALYLCASSLGASGNLDTQYFGPGTRLTVL.